These 11 T cell receptor beta chains were sequenced from one sample in a study of cytomegalovirus exposure and HLA in healthy donors. The PCR ran on 60 Vbeta and 13 Jbeta primers. Some clones are missing from TCRdb's copy, which holds only in-frame ones; the method was immunoSEQ multiplex PCR. This sample carries 180,000 or so clones, 65% to 85% of them seen once, and the ten largest clones take under 6%. Sequenced material: PBMCs. These receptors were taken from a woman aged 50 to 60 in good health and CMV-seropositive.

This chain joins TRBV5-1 and TRBJ2-3; 8 bases line up with TRBD2. The junction had 8 bases not matched to a gene; V was cut back by 2 bases and J by 3 bases. The germline gives CDR1 SGHRS, CDR2 YFSETQ. This CDR3 is built from 16 residues. CDR3 bases: TGCGCCAGCAGCTTAGATAGCGGGGTAAGGACAGATACGCAGTATTTT. Protein product: CASSLDSGVRTDTQYF.

Regarding this clone: Other DNA sequences in the same sample also yield this CDR3. The gene calls are TRBV9 and TRBJ2-3; tentatively, D is TRBD2 (5 bases). The germline CDR1 and CDR2 sequences are SGDLS and YYNGEE. There are 14 residues in the CDR3. Trimming left V 0 bases short and J 6 bases short, with 11 bases between. The CDR3 coding sequence is TGTGCCAGCAGCGTAGTAGGCGGGCCCGATACGCAGTATTTT. This gives the protein CASSVVGGPDTQYF.

The chain carries TRBV5-1 and TRBJ1-5; maybe TRBD1 (6 bases). Germline CDR1 SGHRS, CDR2 YFSETQ. CDR3 size: 14 residues. V was shortened by 0 bases and J by 4 bases, with 8 bases between the two germline ends. The CDR3 is CASSLAGDNQPQHF. The CDR3 DNA reads TGCGCCAGCAGCTTGGCAGGGGATAATCAGCCCCAGCATTTT.

The chain employs TRBV28 and TRBJ1-2; perhaps TRBD1 as D (6 bases). Germline V gene data show CDR1 as MDHEN and CDR2 as SYDVKM. Trimming shortened V by 6 bases and J by 0 bases, and 17 bases separated the two germline ends. CDR3 length equals 16 residues. In DNA, the CDR3 is TGTGCCAGCAGATTACTTACAGGGTCAGCTAACTATGGCTACACCTTC. It encodes CASRLLTGSANYGYTF.

This chain connects TRBV6-6 to TRBJ1-3; 7 bases align to TRBD1. CDR3 length equals 15 residues. Germline-derived CDR1 and CDR2 are MNHNY and SVGAGI (reference sequence). Unmatched junction bases numbered 5, after V lost 6 bases and J lost 0 bases. CDR3 sequence: CASSKQGSSGNTIYF. The DNA of the CDR3 is TGTGCCAGCAGCAAACAGGGGTCCTCTGGAAACACCATATATTTT.

This clone came up a few times. This chain links TRBV6-5 with TRBJ2-1; weak D call: TRBD1 (5 bases). Deletions cut 3 bases from V and 12 bases from J, with 12 bases between. The germline CDR1 and CDR2 sequences are MNHEY and SVGAGI. The CDR3 length is 12 residues. The DNA of the CDR3 is TGTGCCAGCAGTTATTCCCCCAGGGTGCAGTTCTTC. Translated, it gives CASSYSPRVQFF.

This chain links TRBV7-2 with TRBJ1-5; possible D gene TRBD1, 6 bases. CDR1 is SGHTA, CDR2 FQGNSA, per germline. V dropped 1 base and J dropped 8 bases, with 18 bases sitting between them. The CDR3 consists of 16 residues. CDR3 protein: CASSLVRDTRPKPQHF. The CDR3 region has the DNA TGTGCCAGCAGCTTAGTCCGGGACACCCGACCCAAGCCCCAGCATTTT.

The chain couples TRBV6-5 to TRBJ2-1; TRBD2 aligns across 7 bases. This CDR3 region has 13 residues. CDR1 is MNHEY, CDR2 SVGAGI, per germline. With V trimmed by 11 bases and J by 4 bases, 8 bases remained unmatched. CDR3 nucleotide sequence: TGTGCCGACACAGGACTAGTATACAATGAGCAGTTCTTC. It encodes CADTGLVYNEQFF.

The gene calls are TRBV15 and TRBJ1-5; no reliable D call. In germline, CDR1 is LNHNV, CDR2 YYDKDF (reference sequence). Trimming took off 0 bases at V and 0 bases at J, with 6 bases between the two ends. The CDR3 runs to 15 residues. The CDR3: CATSRDVLSNQPQHF. CDR3 coding DNA: TGTGCCACCAGCAGAGATGTCCTTAGCAATCAGCCCCAGCATTTT.

This clone occurred once. The chain employs TRBV9 and TRBJ1-2; possible D gene TRBD1, 5 bases. The CDR3 is 14 amino acids. The germline V and J ends were trimmed by 4 bases and 3 bases, with 13 bases remaining between them. Germline CDR1 reads SGDLS; CDR2 reads YYNGEE. In DNA, the CDR3 is TGTGCCAGCAGCCGGGGGGTCGCCGACTATGGCTACACCTTC. Encoded protein: CASSRGVADYGYTF.

The chain is built from TRBV7-9 and TRBJ1-1; TRBD1 aligns across 7 bases. Losses at the gene ends were 4 bases for V and 1 base for J; bases not matched to a gene: 6. From germline, CDR1 is SEHNR and CDR2 FQNEAQ (reference sequence). The CDR3 is 15 amino acids. This CDR3 is CASSSRGTANTEAFF. CDR3 nucleotide sequence: TGTGCCAGCAGCTCAAGGGGGACAGCGAACACTGAAGCTTTCTTT.